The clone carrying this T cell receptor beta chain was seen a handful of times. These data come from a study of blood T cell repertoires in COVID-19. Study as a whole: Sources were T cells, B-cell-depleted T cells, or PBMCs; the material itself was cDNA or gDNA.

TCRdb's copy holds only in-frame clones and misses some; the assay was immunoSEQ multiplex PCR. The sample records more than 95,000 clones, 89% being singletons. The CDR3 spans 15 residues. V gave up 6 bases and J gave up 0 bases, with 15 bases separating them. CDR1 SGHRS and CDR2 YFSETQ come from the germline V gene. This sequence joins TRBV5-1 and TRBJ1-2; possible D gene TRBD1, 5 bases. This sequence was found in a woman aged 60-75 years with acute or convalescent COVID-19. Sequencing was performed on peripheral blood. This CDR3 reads CASNPAGGANYGYTF. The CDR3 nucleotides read TGCGCCAGCAACCCCGCGGGAGGGGCTAACTATGGCTACACCTTC.